This TCR beta chain was sequenced for a study of regulatory T cells in long-lasting Graves disease. This clonotype was found many times. What it binds is unknown. Researchers made TCR beta libraries by using iRepertoire HTBI primers and running Arm-PCR on CDR3 regions. TCRdb re-analysed the multiplex PCR reads in MiXCR, keeping a single row per CDR3 protein. The table lists 250,000 to 400,000 distinct CDR3 sequences, 18% of them singletons. Stated time point: newly diagnosed GD, antithyroid drugs for less than 3 months. There was RNA extracted from PBMCs, and the TCR library was made from it. The patients were drawn from one endocrinology department in Xi'an, China. Study-level findings and limits: Persistent patients shared more public clonotypes (2,741) than newly diagnosed patients (966).

The source material was peripheral blood mononuclear cells (PBMCs), sampled at new diagnosis, from a patient treated with antithyroid drugs. The clonotype originates from a female donor with Graves disease.

The CDR3 reads CASSPETGIEGYNEQFF. The CDR3 coding sequence is TGTGCCAGCAGCCCAGAGACAGGGATTGAGGGCTACAATGAGCAGTTCTTC. The chain couples TRBV11-2 to TRBJ2-1; the match to TRBD1 covers 7 bases. V shed 5 bases and J 3 bases; nucleotides not matched to a gene: 13. The length of the CDR3 is 17 residues. Germline V gives CDR1 SGHAT, CDR2 FQNNGV.